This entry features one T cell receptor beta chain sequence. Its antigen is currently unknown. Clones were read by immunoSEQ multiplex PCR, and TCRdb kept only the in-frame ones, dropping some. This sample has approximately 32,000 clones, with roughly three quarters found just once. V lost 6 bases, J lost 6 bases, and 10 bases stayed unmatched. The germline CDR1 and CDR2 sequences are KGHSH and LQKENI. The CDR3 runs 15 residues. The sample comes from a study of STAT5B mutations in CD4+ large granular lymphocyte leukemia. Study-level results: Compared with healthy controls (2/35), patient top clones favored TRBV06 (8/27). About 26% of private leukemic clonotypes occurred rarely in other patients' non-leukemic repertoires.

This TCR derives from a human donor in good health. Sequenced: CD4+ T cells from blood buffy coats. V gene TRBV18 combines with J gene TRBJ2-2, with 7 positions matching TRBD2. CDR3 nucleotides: TGTGCCAGCTCGTACGGACTAGGAGGGGCCGGGGAGCTGTTTTTT. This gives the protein CASSYGLGGAGELFF. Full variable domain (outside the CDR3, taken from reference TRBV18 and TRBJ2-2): NAGVMQNPRHLVRRRGQEARLRCSPMKGHSHVYWYRQLPEEGLKFMVYLQKENIIDESGMPKERFSAEFPKEGPSILRIQQVVRGDSAAYFCASSYGLGGAGELFFGEGSRLTVL.